This TCR beta chain is drawn from a study of neoadjuvant anti-PD-1 for oral cavity cancer. Concerning this clone itself: Its target is unknown.

CDR3 length equals 15 residues. Per the germline V gene, CDR1 is LNHNV and CDR2 is YYDKDF (reference sequence). V shed 5 bases and J shed 2 bases, with 13 bases lying between them. Profiled with immunoSEQ multiplex PCR; TCRdb holds only in-frame clones, not every one. The table shows more than 20,000 clones, with roughly 29% occurring only once. Study outcomes and limitations: Higher pretreatment blood Treg/Th17 ratios correlated with higher pretreatment blood and lower post-treatment tumor TCRbeta clonality.

The time point is: after neoadjuvant nivolumab, at surgical resection. The TCR sequence derives from a person aged 35-79 years with oral cavity squamous cell carcinoma. This sample comprised tumor tissue, obtained after nivolumab (anti-PD-1) treatment. This chain connects TRBV15 to TRBJ1-3; D unresolved. The CDR3 spells CATSPMRAAGNTIYF. The CDR3 region has the DNA TGTGCCACCAGCCCTATGAGGGCGGCTGGAAACACCATATATTTT.